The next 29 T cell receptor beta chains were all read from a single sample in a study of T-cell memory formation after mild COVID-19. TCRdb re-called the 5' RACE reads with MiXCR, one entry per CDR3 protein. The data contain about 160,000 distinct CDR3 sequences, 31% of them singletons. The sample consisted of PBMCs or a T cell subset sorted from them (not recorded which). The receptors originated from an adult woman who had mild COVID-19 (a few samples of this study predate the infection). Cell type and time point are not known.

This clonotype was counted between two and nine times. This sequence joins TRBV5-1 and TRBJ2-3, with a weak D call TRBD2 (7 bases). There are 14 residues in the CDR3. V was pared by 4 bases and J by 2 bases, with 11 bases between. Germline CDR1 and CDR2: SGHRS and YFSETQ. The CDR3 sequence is CASSPGGPTDTQYF. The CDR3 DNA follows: TGCGCCAGCAGCCCCGGGGGGCCCACAGATACGCAGTATTTT.

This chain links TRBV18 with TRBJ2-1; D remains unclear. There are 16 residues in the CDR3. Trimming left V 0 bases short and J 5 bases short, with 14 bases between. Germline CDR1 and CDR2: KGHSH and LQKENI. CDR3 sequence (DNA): TGTGCCAGCTCACCACCTCAAGCCGGAGTGAACAATGAGCAGTTCTTC. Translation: CASSPPQAGVNNEQFF. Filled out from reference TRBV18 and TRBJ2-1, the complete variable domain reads NAGVMQNPRHLVRRRGQEARLRCSPMKGHSHVYWYRQLPEEGLKFMVYLQKENIIDESGMPKERFSAEFPKEGPSILRIQQVVRGDSAAYFCASSPPQAGVNNEQFFGPGTRLTVL.

Here the CDR3 DNA reads TGTGCCAGCTCACCGTTGGGACAGGGGGTCAATGAGCAGTTCTTC. It specifies CASSPLGQGVNEQFF. The chain employs TRBV18 and TRBJ2-1; 11 bases match TRBD1. With 3 bases clipped from V and 6 bases from J, the junction kept 4 bases outside the gene matches. CDR1 KGHSH and CDR2 LQKENI come from the germline V gene. The CDR3 extends over 15 amino acids.

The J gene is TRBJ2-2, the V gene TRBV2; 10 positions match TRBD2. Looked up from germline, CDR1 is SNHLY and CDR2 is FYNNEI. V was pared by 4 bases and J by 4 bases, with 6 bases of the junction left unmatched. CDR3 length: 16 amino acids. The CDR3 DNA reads TGTGCCAGCAGTGTAGGAGCGGGGGGGCGCACCGGGGAGCTGTTTTTT. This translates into CASSVGAGGRTGELFF. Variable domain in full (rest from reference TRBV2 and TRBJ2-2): EPEVTQTPSHQVTQMGQEVILRCVPISNHLYFYWYRQILGQKVEFLVSFYNNEISEKSEIFDDQFSVERPDGSNFTLKIRSTKLEDSAMYFCASSVGAGGRTGELFFGEGSRLTVL.

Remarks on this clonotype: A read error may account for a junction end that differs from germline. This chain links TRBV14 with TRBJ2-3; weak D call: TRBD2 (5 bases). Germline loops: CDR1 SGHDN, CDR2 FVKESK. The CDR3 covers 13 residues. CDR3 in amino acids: CASCQGAGNTQYF. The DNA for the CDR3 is TGTGCCAGCTGCCAAGGCGCGGGCAATACGCAGTATTTT.

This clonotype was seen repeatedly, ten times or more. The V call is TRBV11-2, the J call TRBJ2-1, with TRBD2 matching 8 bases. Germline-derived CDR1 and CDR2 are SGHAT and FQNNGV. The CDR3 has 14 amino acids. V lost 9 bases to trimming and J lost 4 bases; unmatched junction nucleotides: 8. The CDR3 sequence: CASAGGASYNEQFF. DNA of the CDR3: TGTGCCAGTGCCGGGGGGGCCTCTTACAATGAGCAGTTCTTC.

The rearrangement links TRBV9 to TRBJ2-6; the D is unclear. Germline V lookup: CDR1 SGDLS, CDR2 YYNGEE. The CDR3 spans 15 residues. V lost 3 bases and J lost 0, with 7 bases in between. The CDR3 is CASSDLHSGANVLTF. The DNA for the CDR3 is TGTGCCAGCAGCGACCTCCACTCTGGGGCCAACGTCCTGACTTTC. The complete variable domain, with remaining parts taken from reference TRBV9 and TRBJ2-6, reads DSGVTQTPKHLITATGQRVTLRCSPRSGDLSVYWYQQSLDQGLQFLIQYYNGEERAKGNILERFSAQQFPDLHSELNLSSLELGDSALYFCASSDLHSGANVLTFGAGSRLTVL.

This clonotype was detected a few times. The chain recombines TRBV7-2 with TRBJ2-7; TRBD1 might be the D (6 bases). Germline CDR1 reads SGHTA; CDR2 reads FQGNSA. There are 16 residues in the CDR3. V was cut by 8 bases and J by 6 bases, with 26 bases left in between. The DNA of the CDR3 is TGTGCCAGCTCCCACAAAAACAGGGTCCTTTCCGTCGAGCAGTACTTC. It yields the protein CASSHKNRVLSVEQYF.

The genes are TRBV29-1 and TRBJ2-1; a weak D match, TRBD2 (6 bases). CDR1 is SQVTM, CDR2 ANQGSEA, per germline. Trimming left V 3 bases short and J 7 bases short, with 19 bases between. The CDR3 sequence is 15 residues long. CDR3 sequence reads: CSVDFARECRNEQFF. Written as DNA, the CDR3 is TGCAGCGTTGATTTCGCCCGGGAGTGCCGAAATGAGCAGTTCTTC.

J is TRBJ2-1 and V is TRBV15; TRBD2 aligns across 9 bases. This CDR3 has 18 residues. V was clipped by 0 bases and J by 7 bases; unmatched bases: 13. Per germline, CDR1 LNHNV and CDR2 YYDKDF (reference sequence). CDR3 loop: CATSRDRRGGAGKNEQFF. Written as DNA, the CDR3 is TGTGCCACCAGCAGAGATAGACGCGGGGGGGCCGGGAAAAATGAGCAGTTCTTC.

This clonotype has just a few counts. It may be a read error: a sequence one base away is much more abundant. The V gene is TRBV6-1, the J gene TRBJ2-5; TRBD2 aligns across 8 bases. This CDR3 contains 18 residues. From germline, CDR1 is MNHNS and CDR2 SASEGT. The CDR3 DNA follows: TGTGCCAGCAGTGAAGCGCGTTGGGCGGGAGGAAACCACGAGACCCAGTACTTC. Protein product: CASSEARWAGGNHETQYF.

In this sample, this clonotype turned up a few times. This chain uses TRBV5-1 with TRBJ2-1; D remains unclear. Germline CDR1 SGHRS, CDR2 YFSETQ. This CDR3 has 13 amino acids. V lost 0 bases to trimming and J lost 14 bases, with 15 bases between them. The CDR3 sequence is CASSLVAEAAKFF. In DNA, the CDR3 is TGCGCCAGCAGCTTGGTTGCAGAGGCGGCCAAGTTCTTC.

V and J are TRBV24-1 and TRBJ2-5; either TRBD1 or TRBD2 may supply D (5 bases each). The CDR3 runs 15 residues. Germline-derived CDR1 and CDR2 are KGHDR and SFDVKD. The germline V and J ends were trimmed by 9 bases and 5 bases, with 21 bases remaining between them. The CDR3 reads CATGDAGTNGETQYF. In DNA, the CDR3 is TGTGCCACCGGCGACGCTGGGACGAACGGGGAGACCCAGTACTTC.

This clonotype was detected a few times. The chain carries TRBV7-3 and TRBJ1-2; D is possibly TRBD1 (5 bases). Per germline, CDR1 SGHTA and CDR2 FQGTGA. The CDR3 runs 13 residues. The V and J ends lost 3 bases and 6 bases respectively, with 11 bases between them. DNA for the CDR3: TGTGCCAGCAGCTTCGGCGGGGGGAATGGCTACACCTTC. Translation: CASSFGGGNGYTF. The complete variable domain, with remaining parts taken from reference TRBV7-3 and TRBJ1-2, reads GAGVSQTPSNKVTEKGKYVELRCDPISGHTALYWYRQSLGQGPEFLIYFQGTGAADDSGLPNDRFFAVRPEGSVSTLKIQRTERGDSAVYLCASSFGGGNGYTFGSGTRLTVV.

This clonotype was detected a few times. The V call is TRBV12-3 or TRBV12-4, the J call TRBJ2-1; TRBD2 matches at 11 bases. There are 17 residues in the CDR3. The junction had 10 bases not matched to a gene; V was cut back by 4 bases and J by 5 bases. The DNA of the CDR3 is TGTGCCAGCAGTTCCCCGACTAGCGGGATGATAAACAATGAGCAGTTCTTC. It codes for CASSSPTSGMINNEQFF.

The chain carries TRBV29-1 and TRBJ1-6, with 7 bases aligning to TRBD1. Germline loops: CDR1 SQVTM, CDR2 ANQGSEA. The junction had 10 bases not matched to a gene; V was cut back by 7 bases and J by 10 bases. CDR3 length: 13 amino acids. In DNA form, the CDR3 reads TGCAGCGCAAGACAGGGAGAGGGGTCACCCCTCCACTTT. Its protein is CSARQGEGSPLHF.

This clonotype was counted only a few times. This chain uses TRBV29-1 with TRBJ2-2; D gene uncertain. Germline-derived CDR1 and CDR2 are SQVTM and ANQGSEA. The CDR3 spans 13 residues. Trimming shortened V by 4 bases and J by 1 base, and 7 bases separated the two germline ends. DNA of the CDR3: TGCAGCGTTGTTCGCTTGAACACCGGGGAGCTGTTTTTT. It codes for CSVVRLNTGELFF.

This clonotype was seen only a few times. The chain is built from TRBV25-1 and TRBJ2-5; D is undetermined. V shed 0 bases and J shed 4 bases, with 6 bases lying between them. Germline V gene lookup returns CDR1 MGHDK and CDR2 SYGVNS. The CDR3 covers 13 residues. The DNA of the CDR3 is TGTGCCAGCAGTGAATATCACCGAGAGACCCAGTACTTC. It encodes CASSEYHRETQYF. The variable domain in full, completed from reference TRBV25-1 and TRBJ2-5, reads EADIYQTPRYLVIGTGKKITLECSQTMGHDKMYWYQQDPGMELHLIHYSYGVNSTEKGDLSSESTVSRIRTEHFPLTLESARPSHTSQYLCASSEYHRETQYFGPGTRLLVL.

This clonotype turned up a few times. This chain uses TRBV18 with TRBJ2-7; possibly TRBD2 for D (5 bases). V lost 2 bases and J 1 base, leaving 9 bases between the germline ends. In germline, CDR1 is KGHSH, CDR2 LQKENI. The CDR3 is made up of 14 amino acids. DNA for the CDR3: TGTGCCAGCTCACCAAGCGGCCCATCCTACGAGCAGTACTTC. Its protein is CASSPSGPSYEQYF. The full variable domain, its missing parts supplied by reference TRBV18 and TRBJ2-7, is NAGVMQNPRHLVRRRGQEARLRCSPMKGHSHVYWYRQLPEEGLKFMVYLQKENIIDESGMPKERFSAEFPKEGPSILRIQQVVRGDSAAYFCASSPSGPSYEQYFGPGTRLTVT.

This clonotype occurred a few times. CDR3 sequence reads: CASSLFRGTTGSGANVLTF. CDR3 DNA: TGTGCCAGCAGCTTATTCAGGGGCACAACAGGCTCTGGGGCCAACGTCCTGACTTTC. The rearrangement links TRBV11-2 to TRBJ2-6; D might be TRBD1 (6 bases). CDR1 and CDR2 from the germline V gene are SGHAT and FQNNGV. This CDR3 region has 19 residues. V was trimmed by 2 bases and J by 0 bases, leaving 17 bases between them.

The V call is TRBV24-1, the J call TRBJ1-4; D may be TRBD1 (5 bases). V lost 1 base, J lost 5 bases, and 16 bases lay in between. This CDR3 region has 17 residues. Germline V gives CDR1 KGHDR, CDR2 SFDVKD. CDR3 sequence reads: CATSDFKGSGENEKLFF. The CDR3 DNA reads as TGTGCCACCAGTGATTTTAAGGGGAGCGGGGAAAATGAAAAACTGTTTTTT.

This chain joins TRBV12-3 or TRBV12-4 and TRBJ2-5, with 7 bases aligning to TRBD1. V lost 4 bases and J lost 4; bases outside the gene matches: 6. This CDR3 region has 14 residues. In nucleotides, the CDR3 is TGTGCCAGCAGTTCGACAGGGCCCAGAGAGACCCAGTACTTC. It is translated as CASSSTGPRETQYF.

The CDR3 sequence: CASSSLITYEQYF. The CDR3 DNA reads TGTGCCAGCAGCTCTCTGATTACCTACGAGCAGTACTTC. The V gene is TRBV7-2, the J gene TRBJ2-7; D gene ambiguous. This CDR3 is 13 amino acids long. Germline loops: CDR1 SGHTA, CDR2 FQGNSA. Trimming shortened V by 4 bases and J by 2 bases, and 9 bases separated the two germline ends.

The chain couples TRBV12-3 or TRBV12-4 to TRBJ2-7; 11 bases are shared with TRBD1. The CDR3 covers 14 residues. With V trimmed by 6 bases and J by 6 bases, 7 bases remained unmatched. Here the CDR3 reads CASSYRDRGGEQYF. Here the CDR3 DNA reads TGTGCCAGCAGCTACCGGGACAGGGGGGGCGAGCAGTACTTC.

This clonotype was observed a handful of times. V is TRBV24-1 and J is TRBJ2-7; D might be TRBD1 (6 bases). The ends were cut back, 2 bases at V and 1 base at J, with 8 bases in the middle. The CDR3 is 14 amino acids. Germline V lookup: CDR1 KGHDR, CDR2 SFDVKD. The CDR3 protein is CATSDYRVSYEQYF. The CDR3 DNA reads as TGTGCCACCAGTGATTACAGGGTATCCTACGAGCAGTACTTC.

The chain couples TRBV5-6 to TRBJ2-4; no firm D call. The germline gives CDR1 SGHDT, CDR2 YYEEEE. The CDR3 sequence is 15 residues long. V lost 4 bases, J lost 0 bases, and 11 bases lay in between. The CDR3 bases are TGTGCCAGCAGCCACGTCCAGTTAGCCAAAAACATTCAGTACTTC. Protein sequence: CASSHVQLAKNIQYF.

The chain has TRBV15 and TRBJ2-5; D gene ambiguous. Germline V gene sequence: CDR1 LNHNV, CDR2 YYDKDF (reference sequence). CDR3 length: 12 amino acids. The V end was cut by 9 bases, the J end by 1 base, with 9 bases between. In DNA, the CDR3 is TGTGCCACTTCTCGATTCCAAGAGACCCAGTACTTC. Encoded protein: CATSRFQETQYF.

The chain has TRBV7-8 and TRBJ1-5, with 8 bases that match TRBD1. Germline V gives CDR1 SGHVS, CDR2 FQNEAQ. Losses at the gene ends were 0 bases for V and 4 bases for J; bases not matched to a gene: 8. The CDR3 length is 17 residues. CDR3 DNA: TGTGCCAGCAGCTTAGCGCGGGCAGGGGGCTGGAATCAGCCCCAGCATTTT. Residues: CASSLARAGGWNQPQHF.

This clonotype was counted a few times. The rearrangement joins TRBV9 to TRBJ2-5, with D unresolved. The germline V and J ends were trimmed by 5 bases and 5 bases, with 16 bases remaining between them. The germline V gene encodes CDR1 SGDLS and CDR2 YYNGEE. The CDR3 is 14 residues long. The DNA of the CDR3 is TGTGCCAGCAGTGTCTCTTGGCTTGGGGAGACCCAGTACTTC. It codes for CASSVSWLGETQYF. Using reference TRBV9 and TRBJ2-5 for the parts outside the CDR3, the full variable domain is DSGVTQTPKHLITATGQRVTLRCSPRSGDLSVYWYQQSLDQGLQFLIQYYNGEERAKGNILERFSAQQFPDLHSELNLSSLELGDSALYFCASSVSWLGETQYFGPGTRLLVL.